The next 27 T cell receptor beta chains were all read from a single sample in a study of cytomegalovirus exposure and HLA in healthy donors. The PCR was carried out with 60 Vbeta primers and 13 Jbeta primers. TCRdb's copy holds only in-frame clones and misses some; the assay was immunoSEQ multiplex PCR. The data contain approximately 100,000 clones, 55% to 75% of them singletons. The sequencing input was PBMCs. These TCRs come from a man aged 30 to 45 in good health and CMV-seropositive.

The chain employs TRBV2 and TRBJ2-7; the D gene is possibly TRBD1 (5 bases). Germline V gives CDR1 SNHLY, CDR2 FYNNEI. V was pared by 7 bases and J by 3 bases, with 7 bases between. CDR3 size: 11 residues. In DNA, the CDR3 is TGTGCCAGCAACAGGAACTACGAGCAGTACTTC. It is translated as CASNRNYEQYF.

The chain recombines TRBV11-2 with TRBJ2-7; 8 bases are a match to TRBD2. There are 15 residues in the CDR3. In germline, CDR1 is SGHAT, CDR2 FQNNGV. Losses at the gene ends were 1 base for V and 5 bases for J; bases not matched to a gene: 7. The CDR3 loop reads CASSLGPGGGNEQYF. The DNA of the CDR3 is TGTGCCAGCAGCTTAGGACCGGGAGGGGGAAACGAGCAGTACTTC.

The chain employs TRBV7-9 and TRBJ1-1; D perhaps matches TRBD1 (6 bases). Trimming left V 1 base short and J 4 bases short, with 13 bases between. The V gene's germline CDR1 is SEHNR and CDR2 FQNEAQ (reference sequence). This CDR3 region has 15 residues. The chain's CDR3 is CASSLVTGRGTEAFF. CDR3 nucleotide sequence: TGTGCCAGCAGCTTAGTCACAGGGAGGGGCACTGAAGCTTTCTTT.

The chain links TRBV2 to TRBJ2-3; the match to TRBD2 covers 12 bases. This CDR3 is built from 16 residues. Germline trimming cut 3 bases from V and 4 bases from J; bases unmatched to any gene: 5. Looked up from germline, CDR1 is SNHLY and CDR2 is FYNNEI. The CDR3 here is CASSDGASGGADTQYF. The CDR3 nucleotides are TGTGCCAGCAGTGATGGGGCTAGCGGGGGGGCAGATACGCAGTATTTT.

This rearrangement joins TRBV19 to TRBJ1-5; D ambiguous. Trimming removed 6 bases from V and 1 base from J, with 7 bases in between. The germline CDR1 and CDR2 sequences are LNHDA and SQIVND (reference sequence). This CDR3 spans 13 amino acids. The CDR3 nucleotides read TGTGCCAGTAGCACCGGGAGCAATCAGCCCCAGCATTTT. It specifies CASSTGSNQPQHF.

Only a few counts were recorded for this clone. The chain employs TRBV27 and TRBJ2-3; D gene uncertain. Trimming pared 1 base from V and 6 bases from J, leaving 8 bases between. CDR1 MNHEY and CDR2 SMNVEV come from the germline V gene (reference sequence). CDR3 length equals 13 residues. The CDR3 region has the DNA TGTGCCAGCAGTTTATTTGACGGGGATACGCAGTATTTT. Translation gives CASSLFDGDTQYF.

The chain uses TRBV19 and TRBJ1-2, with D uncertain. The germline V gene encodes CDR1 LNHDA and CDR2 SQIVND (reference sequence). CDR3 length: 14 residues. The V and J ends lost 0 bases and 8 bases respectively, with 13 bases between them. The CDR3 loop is CASSIDIGRGGYTF. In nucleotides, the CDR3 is TGTGCCAGTAGTATAGATATCGGGCGCGGGGGCTACACCTTC.

This chain's CDR3 is CASSQSSGSYEQYF. The CDR3 DNA follows: TGCGCCAGCAGCCAATCCAGTGGCTCCTACGAGCAGTACTTC. The rearrangement joins TRBV5-1 to TRBJ2-7; D not resolved. CDR3 length equals 14 residues. Germline CDR1 is SGHRS and CDR2 is YFSETQ. The V and J ends lost 4 bases and 0 bases respectively, with 11 bases between them.

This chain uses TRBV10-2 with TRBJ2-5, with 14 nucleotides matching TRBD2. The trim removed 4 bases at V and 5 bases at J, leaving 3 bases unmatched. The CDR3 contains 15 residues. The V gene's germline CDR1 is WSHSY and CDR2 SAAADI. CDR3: CASSGLAGGPETQYF. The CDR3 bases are TGCGCCAGCAGTGGACTAGCGGGGGGGCCGGAGACCCAGTACTTC.

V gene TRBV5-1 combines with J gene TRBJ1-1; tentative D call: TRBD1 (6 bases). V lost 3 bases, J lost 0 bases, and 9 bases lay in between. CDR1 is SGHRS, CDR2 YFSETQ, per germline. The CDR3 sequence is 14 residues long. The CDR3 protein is CASSSGTMNTEAFF. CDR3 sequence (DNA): TGCGCCAGCAGCTCCGGGACAATGAACACTGAAGCTTTCTTT.

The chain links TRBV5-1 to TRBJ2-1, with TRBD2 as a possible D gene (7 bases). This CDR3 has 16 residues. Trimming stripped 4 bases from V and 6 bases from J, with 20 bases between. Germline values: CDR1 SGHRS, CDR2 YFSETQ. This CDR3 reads CASSRVGGAQANEQFF. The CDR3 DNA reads TGCGCCAGCAGCCGGGTAGGGGGGGCGCAAGCCAATGAGCAGTTCTTC.

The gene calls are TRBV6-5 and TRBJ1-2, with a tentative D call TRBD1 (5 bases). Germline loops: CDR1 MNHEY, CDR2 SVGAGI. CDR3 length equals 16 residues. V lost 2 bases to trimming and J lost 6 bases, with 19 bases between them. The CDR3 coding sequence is TGTGCCAGCAGTTACGTTGACCCGGGTCTAGGGGATGGCTACACCTTC. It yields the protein CASSYVDPGLGDGYTF.

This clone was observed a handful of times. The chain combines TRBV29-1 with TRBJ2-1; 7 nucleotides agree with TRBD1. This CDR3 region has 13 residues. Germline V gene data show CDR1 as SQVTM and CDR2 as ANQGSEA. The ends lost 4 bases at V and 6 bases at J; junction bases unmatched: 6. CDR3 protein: CSVAGGVVNEQFF. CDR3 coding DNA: TGCAGCGTTGCAGGGGGAGTAGTCAATGAGCAGTTCTTC.

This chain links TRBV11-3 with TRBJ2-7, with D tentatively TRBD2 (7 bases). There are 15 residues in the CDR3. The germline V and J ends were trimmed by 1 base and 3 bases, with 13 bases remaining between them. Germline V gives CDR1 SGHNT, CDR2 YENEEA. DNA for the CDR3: TGTGCCAGCAGCTTAGTGGGGGGGCAGGGCTACGAGCAGTACTTC. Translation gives CASSLVGGQGYEQYF. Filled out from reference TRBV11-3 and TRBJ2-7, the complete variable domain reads EAGVVQSPRYKIIEKKQPVAFWCNPISGHNTLYWYLQNLGQGPELLIRYENEEAVDDSQLPKDRFSAERLKGVDSTLKIQPAELGDSAVYLCASSLVGGQGYEQYFGPGTRLTVT.

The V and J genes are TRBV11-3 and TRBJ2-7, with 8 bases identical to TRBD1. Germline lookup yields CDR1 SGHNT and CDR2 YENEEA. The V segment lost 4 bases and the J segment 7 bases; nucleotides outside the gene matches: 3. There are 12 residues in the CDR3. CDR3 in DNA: TGTGCCAGCAGCTGGGACAGGCTAGAGCAGTACTTC. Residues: CASSWDRLEQYF. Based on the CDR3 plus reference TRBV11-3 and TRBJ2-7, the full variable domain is EAGVVQSPRYKIIEKKQPVAFWCNPISGHNTLYWYLQNLGQGPELLIRYENEEAVDDSQLPKDRFSAERLKGVDSTLKIQPAELGDSAVYLCASSWDRLEQYFGPGTRLTVT.

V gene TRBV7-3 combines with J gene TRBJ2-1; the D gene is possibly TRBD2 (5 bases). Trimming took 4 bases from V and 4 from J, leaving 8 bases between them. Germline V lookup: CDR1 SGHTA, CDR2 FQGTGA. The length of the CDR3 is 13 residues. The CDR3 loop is CASSSGIYNEQFF. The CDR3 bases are TGTGCCAGCAGCTCCGGGATTTACAATGAGCAGTTCTTC.

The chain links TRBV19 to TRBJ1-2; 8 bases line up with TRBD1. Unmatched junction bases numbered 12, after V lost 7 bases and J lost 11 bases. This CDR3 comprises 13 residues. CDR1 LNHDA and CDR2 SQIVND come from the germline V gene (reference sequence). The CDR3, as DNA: TGTGCCAGTAAAAAGGAGACAGGGGTAAGTTACACCTTC. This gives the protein CASKKETGVSYTF.

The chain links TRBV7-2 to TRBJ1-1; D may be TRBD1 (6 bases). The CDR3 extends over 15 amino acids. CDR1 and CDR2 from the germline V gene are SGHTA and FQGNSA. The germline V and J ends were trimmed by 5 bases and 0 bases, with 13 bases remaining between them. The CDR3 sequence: CASSPLGQMNTEAFF. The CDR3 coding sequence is TGTGCCAGCAGCCCACTCGGACAGATGAACACTGAAGCTTTCTTT.

CDR3 loop: CASSPTRQSRSEAFF. The CDR3 nucleotides are TGTGCCAGCAGCCCCACCCGACAGTCTAGATCTGAAGCTTTCTTT. The chain links TRBV28 to TRBJ1-1; a weak D match, TRBD1 (5 bases). CDR1 and CDR2 (germline): MDHEN, SYDVKM. V was cut by 6 bases and J by 6 bases, with 20 bases left in between. This CDR3 has 15 amino acids.

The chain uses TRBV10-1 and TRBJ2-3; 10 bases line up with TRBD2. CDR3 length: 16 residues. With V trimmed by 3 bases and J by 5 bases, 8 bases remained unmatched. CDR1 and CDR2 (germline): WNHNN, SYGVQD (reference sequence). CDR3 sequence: CASSDQRGGLGDTQYF. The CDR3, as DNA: TGCGCCAGCAGTGACCAGCGGGGGGGCCTCGGAGATACGCAGTATTTT.

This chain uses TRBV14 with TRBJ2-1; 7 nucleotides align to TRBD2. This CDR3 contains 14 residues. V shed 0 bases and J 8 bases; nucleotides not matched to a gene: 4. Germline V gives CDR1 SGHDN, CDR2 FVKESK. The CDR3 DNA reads TGTGCCAGCAGCCAAGAAAAGCGGGGCGATGAGCAGTTCTTC. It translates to CASSQEKRGDEQFF.

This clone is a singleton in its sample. The CDR3 DNA reads as TGCGCCAGCAGCTTGGTAACAGCTACCTACGAGCAGTACTTC. Residues: CASSLVTATYEQYF. The V and J genes are TRBV5-1 and TRBJ2-7, with D unclear. Between the trimmed V and J ends, which lost 0 bases and 2 bases, there was a span of 9 bases. Germline-derived CDR1 and CDR2 are SGHRS and YFSETQ. The CDR3 is made up of 14 amino acids.

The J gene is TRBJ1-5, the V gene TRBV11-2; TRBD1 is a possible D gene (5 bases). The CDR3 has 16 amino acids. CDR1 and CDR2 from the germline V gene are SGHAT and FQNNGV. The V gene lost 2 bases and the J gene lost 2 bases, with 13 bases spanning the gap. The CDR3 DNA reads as TGTGCCAGCAGCTTAAGTTCAGGGCTTGGCAATCAGCCCCAGCATTTT. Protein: CASSLSSGLGNQPQHF.

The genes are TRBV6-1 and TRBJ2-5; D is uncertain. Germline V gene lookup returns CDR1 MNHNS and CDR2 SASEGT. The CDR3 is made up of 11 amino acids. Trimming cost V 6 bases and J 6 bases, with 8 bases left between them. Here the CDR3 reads CASSRLQTQYF. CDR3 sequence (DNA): TGTGCCAGCAGCAGACTTCAGACCCAGTACTTC.

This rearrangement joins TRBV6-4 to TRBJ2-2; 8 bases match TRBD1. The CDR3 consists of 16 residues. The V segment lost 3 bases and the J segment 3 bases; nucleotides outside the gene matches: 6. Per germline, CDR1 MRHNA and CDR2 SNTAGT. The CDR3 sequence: CASSENEQGDTGELFF. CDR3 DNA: TGTGCCAGCAGTGAGAACGAACAGGGGGACACCGGGGAGCTGTTTTTT.

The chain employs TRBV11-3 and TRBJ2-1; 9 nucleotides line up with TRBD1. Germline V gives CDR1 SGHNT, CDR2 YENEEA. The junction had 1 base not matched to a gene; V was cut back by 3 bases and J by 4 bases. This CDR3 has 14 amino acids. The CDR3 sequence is CASSLGQGYNEQFF. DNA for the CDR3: TGTGCCAGCAGCTTGGGACAGGGATACAATGAGCAGTTCTTC.

CDR3 residues: CASIGANSGNTIYF. The CDR3 nucleotides are TGTGCCAGCATTGGGGCTAACTCTGGAAACACCATATATTTT. The chain is built from TRBV25-1 and TRBJ1-3; weak D call: TRBD1 (5 bases). Germline lookup yields CDR1 MGHDK and CDR2 SYGVNS. This CDR3 comprises 14 residues. V gave up 7 bases and J gave up 0 bases, with 10 bases separating them.